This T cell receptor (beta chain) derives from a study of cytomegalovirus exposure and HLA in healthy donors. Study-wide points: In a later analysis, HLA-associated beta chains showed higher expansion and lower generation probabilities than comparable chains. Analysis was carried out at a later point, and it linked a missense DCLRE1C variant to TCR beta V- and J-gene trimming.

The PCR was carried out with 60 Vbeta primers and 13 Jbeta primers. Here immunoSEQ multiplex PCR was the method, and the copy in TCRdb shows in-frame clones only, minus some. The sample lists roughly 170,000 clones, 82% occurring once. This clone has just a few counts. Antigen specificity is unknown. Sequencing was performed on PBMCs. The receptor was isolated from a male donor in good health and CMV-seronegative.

The CDR3 bases are TGTGCCAGCAGCTTGGTGGGACAGGTTAGCACAGATACGCAGTATTTT. Translating gives CASSLVGQVSTDTQYF. This chain connects TRBV5-5 to TRBJ2-3, with 8 bases fitting TRBD1. Trimming removed 0 bases from V and 0 bases from J; junction bases left unmatched: 3. The CDR3 covers 16 residues. CDR1 and CDR2 from the germline V gene are SGHKS and YYEKEE (reference sequence).